The sequence of this T cell receptor beta chain was determined in a study of HIV-infected children after antiretroviral therapy interruption. Study details: Recorded EBV and CMV exposure existed for most children.

In its sample, this clonotype was seen many times. Its antigen is still unknown. Study-wide results and caveats: The CD45RA+ naive sort may contain some EMRA or stem memory cells.

This sample's treatment: PENTA 11 planned treatment interruption arm or continuous ART arm. The V end was cut by 6 bases, the J end by 0 bases, with 5 bases between. Germline CDR1 reads WNHNN; CDR2 reads SYGVQD (reference sequence). The CDR3 contains 13 residues. Unique molecular identifiers were included in an RNA-based 3' RACE TCR library. MiXCR, run by TCRdb on the 3' RACE reads, gives a single entry per CDR3 protein. Altogether 90,000 or so distinct CDR3 sequences are present, 6.9% being singletons, with the ten largest covering 0.85% to 1.2%. Material: CD45RA+ CD4+ T cells from PBMCs, pooled from several time points, obtained from a donor given antiretroviral therapy, either interrupted or continuous. Subset indicated: naive CD4+ CD45RA+ CD45RO- T cells. This clonotype originated in a pool of human donors with HIV. This sequence joins TRBV10-1 and TRBJ2-2; D gene uncertain. Here the CDR3 DNA reads TGCGCCAGCAGGTCGGCGAACACCGGGGAGCTGTTTTTT. This gives the protein CASRSANTGELFF.